This record covers a single T cell receptor (beta chain). Its antigen is as yet unknown. The repertoire was sequenced with immunoSEQ multiplex PCR; TCRdb's copy has only in-frame clones and lacks some. Altogether around 100,000 clones are present, under 95% being singletons, with the ten largest covering roughly 1.2%. Looked up from germline, CDR1 is SGHVS and CDR2 is FNYEAQ. The CDR3 sequence is 17 residues long. J lost 0 bases, V lost 3 bases, and 5 bases had no gene match. This entry comes from a study of graft-versus-host responses after intestinal transplantation. Study background: Transplants were multivisceral, liver-intestinal, or isolated intestinal. Uniformly, recipients were administered anti-thymocyte globulin induction with subsequent tacrolimus and steroids for approximately 3 years. Broader study findings: GvH clones were found in recipient marrow; some appeared first in ileum or blood.

The V and J genes are TRBV7-6 and TRBJ2-5; 12 bases align to TRBD2. This sequence was found in a human donor who received an intestinal transplant. Sequencing was performed on unstimulated CD8+ T cells sorted from spleen or lymph node cells, taken before intestinal transplant. The CDR3 region has the DNA TGTGCCAGCAGCTTGAGCCTAGCGGGGGGGTACCAAGAGACCCAGTACTTC. Its protein product is CASSLSLAGGYQETQYF.